This is a list of T cell receptor beta chains from one sample in a study of T cell repertoires in cytomegalovirus infection. MiXCR was run by TCRdb on the reads, yielding one entry per CDR3 protein. Found here are under 850,000 distinct CDR3 sequences, roughly 36% of them singletons; the top ten hold under 3%. The source material was PBMCs. All receptors come from a human donor in good health (CMV status not recorded). Some clones in this sample may be carry-over from other donors' samples. The CDR3 runs from the conserved cysteine through the conserved F or W. A D gene is named only where the DNA matches it firmly. Clone sizes are given selectively: once, few, many, or a class where the clone is expanded.

clone size,V gene,D gene,J gene,CDR3 protein,CDR3 DNA
-,TRBV7-8,TRBD2,TRBJ2-1,CASSGRGTSGEHNEQFF,TGTGCCAGCAGCGGCAGGGGTACTAGCGGGGAGCACAATGAGCAGTTCTTC
few,TRBV20-1,TRBD1,TRBJ1-2,CSAPQTGNYGYTF,TGCAGTGCCCCACAGACAGGGAACTATGGCTACACCTTC
-,TRBV11-2,TRBD2,TRBJ2-2,CASSLTSGGTETLFF,TGTGCCAGCAGCTTGACTAGCGGGGGCACAGAGACGCTGTTTTTT
many,TRBV7-8,TRBD1,TRBJ1-1,CASSPRQGNTEAFF,TGTGCCAGCAGCCCAAGACAGGGTAACACTGAAGCTTTCTTT
-,TRBV28,-,TRBJ2-1,CASSCMQFGQFF,TGTGCCAGCAGTTGTATGCAGTTTGGGCAGTTCTTC
-,TRBV12-3/TRBV12-4,-,TRBJ2-2,CASVVTVSSTGELFF,TGTGCCAGCGTCGTTACGGTTTCTTCCACCGGGGAGCTGTTTTTT
-,TRBV19,-,TRBJ1-5,CASRPTGTGSNQPQHF,TGTGCCAGTAGACCGACCGGGACCGGTAGCAATCAGCCCCAGCATTTT
-,TRBV6-1,-,TRBJ2-3,CASSEGTESTDTQYF,TGTGCCAGCAGTGAAGGGACAGAGAGCACAGATACGCAGTATTTT
-,TRBV20-1,TRBD2,TRBJ2-1,CSARDLPASGRNEQFF,TGCAGTGCTAGAGATCTCCCGGCTAGCGGGAGGAATGAGCAGTTCTTC
-,TRBV7-3,-,TRBJ2-5,CASAARRGVEETQYF,TGTGCCAGCGCTGCTCGCAGGGGGGTTGAAGAGACCCAGTACTTC
-,TRBV6-2/TRBV6-3,-,TRBJ1-2,CASSYRTATNYGYTF,TGTGCCAGCAGTTACCGCACAGCGACTAACTATGGCTACACCTTC
-,TRBV6-6,TRBD1,TRBJ1-5,CASSATGGFQPQHF,TGTGCCAGCAGTGCGACAGGGGGCTTTCAGCCCCAGCATTTT
few,TRBV7-6,TRBD2,TRBJ2-3,CASSGGTSGTQYF,TGTGCCAGCAGCGGTGGGACTAGCGGTACGCAGTATTTT
-,TRBV7-2,-,TRBJ1-2,CASSLEIGDYGYTF,TGTGCCAGCAGCTTAGAGATAGGTGACTATGGCTACACCTTC
few,TRBV28,-,TRBJ1-4,CASRLVGVGEKLFF,TGTGCCAGCAGGTTGGTGGGGGTTGGTGAAAAACTGTTTTTT
few,TRBV4-2,-,TRBJ1-1,CASSQAPIDLNTEAFF,TGTGCCAGCAGCCAAGCTCCAATTGACCTGAACACTGAAGCTTTCTTT
once,TRBV28,TRBD2,TRBJ2-7,CASSFAPGLGGSYEQYF,TGTGCCAGCAGTTTTGCTCCGGGACTCGGGGGGTCCTACGAGCAGTACTTC
-,TRBV6-5,-,TRBJ1-2,CASSYSQGLNGYTF,TGTGCCAGCAGTTACTCGCAGGGGCTGAATGGCTACACCTTC
-,TRBV12-3/TRBV12-4,TRBD2,TRBJ2-5,CASRLSGLAETQDF,TGTGCCAGCAGGTTAAGTGGACTAGCGGAGACCCAGGACTTC
few,TRBV5-6,-,TRBJ1-5,CASSLRTTTGIFNQPQHF,TGTGCCAGCAGCTTAAGGACCACGACAGGCATTTTCAATCAGCCCCAGCATTTT